The 10 T cell receptor beta chains listed next were all sequenced from one sample in a study of circulating tumor DNA in untreated peripheral T-cell lymphoma. Sequencing was performed with immunoSEQ multiplex PCR; in TCRdb, only in-frame clones are kept and a portion is missing. Of around 6,400 clones in the sample, about 66% were seen once. Specimen: tumor tissue. The receptors originated from a human donor with peripheral T-cell lymphoma.

The chain employs TRBV18 and TRBJ1-3; D remains ambiguous. CDR1 and CDR2 (germline): KGHSH, LQKENI. CDR3 length: 13 residues. V lost 3 bases and J lost 4, with 7 bases in between. The CDR3 coding sequence is TGTGCCAGCTCACCGATCGAAGGAAACACCATATATTTT. Translating it yields CASSPIEGNTIYF.

V is TRBV28 and J is TRBJ1-5; D is possibly TRBD1 (5 bases). The CDR3 has 14 amino acids. V was clipped by 8 bases and J by 3 bases, with 14 bases between them. Germline V gives CDR1 MDHEN, CDR2 SYDVKM. In DNA form, the CDR3 reads TGTGCCAGCGGGGGGACGGTCAACAATCAGCCCCAGCATTTT. Its translation is CASGGTVNNQPQHF.

The chain couples TRBV9 to TRBJ1-3; D gene ambiguous. The CDR3 is 13 residues long. Trimming took off 0 bases at V and 2 bases at J, with 3 bases between the two ends. Germline V CDR1 and CDR2: SGDLS, YYNGEE. The CDR3 here is CASSVGTGNTIYF. The CDR3 DNA follows: TGTGCCAGCAGCGTAGGGACTGGAAACACCATATATTTT.

This chain uses TRBV28 with TRBJ2-2, with TRBD1 matching over 8 bases. The CDR3 loop spans 15 amino acids. Germline V gene data show CDR1 as MDHEN and CDR2 as SYDVKM. V lost 5 bases, J lost 6 bases, and 8 bases stayed unmatched. CDR3 region: CASSASTGVAGELFF. The CDR3, as DNA: TGTGCCAGCAGTGCATCGACAGGGGTCGCCGGGGAGCTGTTTTTT.

The J gene is TRBJ2-5, the V gene TRBV5-1, with 10 bases identical to TRBD2. Losses at the gene ends were 4 bases for V and 2 bases for J; bases not matched to a gene: 11. From germline, CDR1 is SGHRS and CDR2 YFSETQ. CDR3 length: 17 residues. The CDR3, as DNA: TGCGCCAGCAGCCTACCGATAGCGGGGGGAAAACAAGAGACCCAGTACTTC. This sequence encodes CASSLPIAGGKQETQYF.

The rearrangement uses TRBV6-8 and TRBJ2-7; the D is unclear. The CDR3 is made up of 12 amino acids. CDR1 is MNHGY and CDR2 is SAAAGT in the germline V gene. Between the trimmed V and J ends, which lost 5 bases and 2 bases, there was a span of 7 bases. DNA of the CDR3: TGTGCCAGCAGTGGGCCGCCCTACGAGCAGTACTTC. Protein product: CASSGPPYEQYF.

The gene calls are TRBV6-8 and TRBJ2-2, with D possibly being TRBD1 or TRBD2 (5 bases each). V was pared by 2 bases and J by 8 bases, with 21 bases between. CDR3 length equals 17 residues. Germline-derived CDR1 and CDR2 are MNHGY and SAAAGT. The CDR3 here is CASSYPFPRDLRGELFF. CDR3 nucleotides: TGTGCCAGCAGTTACCCATTCCCCCGGGACCTAAGGGGGGAGCTGTTTTTT.

As for this clone: The junction departs from germline at one end; a sequencing error may be responsible. This sequence joins TRBV7-6 and TRBJ2-3, with TRBD2 identical over 14 bases. Germline V gene sequence: CDR1 SGHVS, CDR2 FNYEAQ. This CDR3 region has 17 residues. CDR3 in DNA: TGTGCCAGCAGCTCTGGGACTAGCGGGGGCCCCACATATACGCAGTATTTT. It is translated as CASSSGTSGGPTYTQYF.

V is TRBV18 and J is TRBJ2-3, with D hard to call. The CDR3 totals 15 residues. The germline V gene encodes CDR1 KGHSH and CDR2 LQKENI. The ends were cut back, 3 bases at V and 4 bases at J, with 14 bases in the middle. The CDR3 reads CASSPGPRGADTQYF. The DNA of the CDR3 is TGTGCCAGCTCACCTGGACCGCGTGGCGCAGATACGCAGTATTTT. The full variable domain, its missing parts supplied by reference TRBV18 and TRBJ2-3, is NAGVMQNPRHLVRRRGQEARLRCSPMKGHSHVYWYRQLPEEGLKFMVYLQKENIIDESGMPKERFSAEFPKEGPSILRIQQVVRGDSAAYFCASSPGPRGADTQYFGPGTRLTVL.

The V and J genes are TRBV9 and TRBJ2-1; 10 positions agree with TRBD2. The V and J ends lost 6 bases and 4 bases, in that order; junction bases with no gene match: 7. The CDR3 covers 15 residues. The germline V gene has CDR1 SGDLS and CDR2 YYNGEE. CDR3 sequence reads: CASKVGLALYNEQFF. The CDR3 bases are TGTGCCAGCAAGGTGGGACTAGCGCTTTACAATGAGCAGTTCTTC.